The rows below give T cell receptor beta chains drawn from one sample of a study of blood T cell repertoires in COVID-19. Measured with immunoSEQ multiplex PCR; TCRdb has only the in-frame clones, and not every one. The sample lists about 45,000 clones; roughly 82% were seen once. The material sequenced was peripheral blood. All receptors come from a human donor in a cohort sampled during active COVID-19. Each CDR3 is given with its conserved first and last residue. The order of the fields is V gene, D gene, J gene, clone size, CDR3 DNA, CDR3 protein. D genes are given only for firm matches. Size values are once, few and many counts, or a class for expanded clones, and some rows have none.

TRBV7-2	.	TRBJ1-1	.	TGTGCCAGCAGCCCAGGGATGGGGTCGTTTGCTGAAGCTTTCTTT	CASSPGMGSFAEAFF
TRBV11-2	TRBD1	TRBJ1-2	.	TGTGCCAGCAGCCGTACAGGGGCGCGCTATGGCTACACCTTC	CASSRTGARYGYTF
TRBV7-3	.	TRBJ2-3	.	TGTGCCAGCAGCAAATCCAGGGCAGATACGCAGTATTTT	CASSKSRADTQYF
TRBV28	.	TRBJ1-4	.	TGTGCCAGCAGTTTGGCTGGAACTAATGAAAAACTGTTTTTT	CASSLAGTNEKLFF
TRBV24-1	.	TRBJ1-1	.	TGTGCCACCAGTGAGGCAGGGGACACTGAAGCTTTCTTT	CATSEAGDTEAFF
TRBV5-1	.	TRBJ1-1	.	TGCGCCAGCAGCCAGGGTATGAACACTGAAGCTTTCTTT	CASSQGMNTEAFF
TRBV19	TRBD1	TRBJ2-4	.	TGTGCCAGTAGTGTAATCGACAGGGCGAGAGCCAAAAACATTCAGTACTTC	CASSVIDRARAKNIQYF
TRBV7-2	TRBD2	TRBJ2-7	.	TGTGCCAGCAGCTTACTTCGGGGGGGCGAGCAGTACTTC	CASSLLRGGEQYF
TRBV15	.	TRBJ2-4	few	TGTGCCACCAGCAGAGTCAGGGCAGAAAACATTCAGTACTTC	CATSRVRAENIQYF
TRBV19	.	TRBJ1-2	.	TGTGCCAGTAGTAGACCCCGAGGGGACAACGTCAATCTTAACTATGGCTACACCTTC	CASSRPRGDNVNLNYGYTF
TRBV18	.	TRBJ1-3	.	TGTGCCAGCTCACCCACCCAGATCTCTGGAAACACCATATATTTT	CASSPTQISGNTIYF
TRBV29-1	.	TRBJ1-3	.	TGCAGCGTTGAGTTCAGGGCCGGGTCCATATATTTT	CSVEFRAGSIYF
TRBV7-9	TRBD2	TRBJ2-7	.	TGTGCCAGCAGCTTAAACCCTGGACTAGCCCGTGGCTACGAGCAGTACTTC	CASSLNPGLARGYEQYF
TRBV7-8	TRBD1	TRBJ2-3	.	TGTGCCACAGGGGGCGACTACACAGATACGCAGTATTTT	CATGGDYTDTQYF
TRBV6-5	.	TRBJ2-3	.	TGTGCCAGCAGTTTGGGGCCAGATACGCAGTATTTT	CASSLGPDTQYF
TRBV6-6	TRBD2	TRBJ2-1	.	TGTGCCAGCAGTGACGGGACTAGCGGGAACTATGAGCAGTTCTTC	CASSDGTSGNYEQFF
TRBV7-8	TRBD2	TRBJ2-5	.	TGTGCCAGCAGCCCCCCCCTGCGGGAGGGCGGGGAGACCCAGTACTTC	CASSPPLREGGETQYF
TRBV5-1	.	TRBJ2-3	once	TGCGCCAGCAGCTTGGATGGGGGAGAGGGGGCAGATACGCAGTATTTT	CASSLDGGEGADTQYF
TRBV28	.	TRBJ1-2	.	TGTGCCAGCAGTAACTTCGGGACCGCGGGGGGCTATGGCTACACCTTC	CASSNFGTAGGYGYTF
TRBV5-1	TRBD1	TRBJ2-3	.	TGCGCCAGCAGCCTTGGGGCGCAGGGGGCAGATACGCAGTATTTT	CASSLGAQGADTQYF
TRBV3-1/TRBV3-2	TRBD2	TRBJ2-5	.	TGTGCCAGTTGGGCGGGAGCTGGGGAGACCCAGTACTTC	CASWAGAGETQYF
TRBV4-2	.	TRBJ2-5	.	TGTGCCAGCAGCCAAGCGCTTCAGGGTTCAGTGGAGACCCAGTACTTC	CASSQALQGSVETQYF
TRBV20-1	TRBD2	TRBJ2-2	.	TGCAGTGCTAGTTTGGGGAGGGGCACCGGGGAGCTGTTTTTT	CSASLGRGTGELFF
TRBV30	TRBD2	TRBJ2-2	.	TGTGCCTGGAGTGTAGCGGGGTATAGTACCGGGGAGCTGTTTTTT	CAWSVAGYSTGELFF
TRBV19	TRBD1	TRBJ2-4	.	TGTGCCAGTAGTACAATCAGTCCCGGGACAGGGAGACTAGCCAAAAACATTCAGTACTTC	CASSTISPGTGRLAKNIQYF
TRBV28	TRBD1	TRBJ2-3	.	TGTGCCAGCAGTTCAACGATGGGGACAGAAAGCACAGATACGCAGTATTTT	CASSSTMGTESTDTQYF
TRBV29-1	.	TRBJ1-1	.	TGCAGCGTCCACGGGGGAGGGGACACTGAAGCTTTCTTT	CSVHGGGDTEAFF
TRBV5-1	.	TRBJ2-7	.	TGCGCCAGCAGCGTTGTGGGGGGAGACATCTACGAGCAGTACTTC	CASSVVGGDIYEQYF
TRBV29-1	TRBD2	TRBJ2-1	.	TGCAGCGTAGTAGGGGGTAGCGGGATCAATGAGCAGTTCTTC	CSVVGGSGINEQFF
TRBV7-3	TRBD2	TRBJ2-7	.	TGTGCCAGCAGCGGGGGCGCGGGGACTAGCTACGAGCAGTACTTC	CASSGGAGTSYEQYF
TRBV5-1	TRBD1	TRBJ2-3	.	TGCGCCAGCAGCTCCCCGGGACAGGGGTTCACAGATACGCAGTATTTT	CASSSPGQGFTDTQYF
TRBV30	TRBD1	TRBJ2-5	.	TGTGCCTTCCGGGACAGGGAAGAGACCCAGTACTTC	CAFRDREETQYF
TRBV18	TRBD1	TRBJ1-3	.	TGTGCCAGCTCACCAAGCCCGGACAGGTCCTCTGGAAACACCATATATTTT	CASSPSPDRSSGNTIYF
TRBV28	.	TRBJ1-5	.	TGTGCCAGCAGTTTAGAACAGGAGCCCCAGCATTTT	CASSLEQEPQHF
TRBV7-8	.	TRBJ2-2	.	TGTGCCAGCAGCTTAGTTGGCAGGGGGGCGAACACCGGGGAGCTGTTTTTT	CASSLVGRGANTGELFF
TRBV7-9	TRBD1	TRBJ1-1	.	TGTGCCAGCAGCACCACAGGGGCCACTGAAGCTTTCTTT	CASSTTGATEAFF
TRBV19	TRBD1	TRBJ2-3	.	TGTGCCAGTAGTAGCCTACAGGGGAGCACGCAGTATTTT	CASSSLQGSTQYF
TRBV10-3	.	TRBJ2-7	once	TGTGCCATCAGTGAAAGGGGGAATACCGAGCAGTACTTC	CAISERGNTEQYF
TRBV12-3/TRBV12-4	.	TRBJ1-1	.	TGTGCCAGCAGTTTGGCCCGAACTTTCTTT	CASSLARTFF
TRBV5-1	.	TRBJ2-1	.	TGCGCCAGCAGCCCGCTGGGACTAGGGGGCCACAATGAGCAGTTCTTC	CASSPLGLGGHNEQFF
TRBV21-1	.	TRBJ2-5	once	TGTGCCAGCAGCAATGGGGCGGGAGGGCCAGTCGGGGAGACCCAGTACTTC	CASSNGAGGPVGETQYF
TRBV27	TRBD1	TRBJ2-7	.	TGCTCGACAGGGGCGGTTCACGAGCAGTACTTC	CSTGAVHEQYF
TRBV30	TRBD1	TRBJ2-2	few	TGTGCCTGGAACCCTGGACAGGCGAACACCGGGGAGCTGTTTTTT	CAWNPGQANTGELFF
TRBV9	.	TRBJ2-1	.	TGTGCCAGCAGCGCCCGGGACTGGGTCTACAATGAGCAGTTCTTC	CASSARDWVYNEQFF
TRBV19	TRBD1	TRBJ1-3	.	TGTGCCAGTAGCCGGGACAGTCGCGGCAACACCATATATTTT	CASSRDSRGNTIYF
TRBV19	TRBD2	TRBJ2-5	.	TGTGCCAGTAGCAGCGGGAGAGGTCCGGGAGAGACCCAGTACTTC	CASSSGRGPGETQYF
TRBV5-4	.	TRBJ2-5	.	TGTGCCAGCAGCTCCCCTAGCGATGAGACCCAGTACTTC	CASSSPSDETQYF
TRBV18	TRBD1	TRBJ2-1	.	TGTGCCAGCTCACTGGGACAGGGGGGCTCCTACAATGAGCAGTTCTTC	CASSLGQGGSYNEQFF
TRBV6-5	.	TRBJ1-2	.	TGTGCCAGCAGGGAGGAGGGAAGCCATGGCTACACCTTC	CASREEGSHGYTF
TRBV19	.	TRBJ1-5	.	TGTGCCAGTAGTTTCCCTCAGGGGTATAGCAATCAGCCCCAGCATTTT	CASSFPQGYSNQPQHF
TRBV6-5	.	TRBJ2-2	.	TGTGCCAGCAGGTTAACAGGGACCACCGGGGAGCTGTTTTTT	CASRLTGTTGELFF
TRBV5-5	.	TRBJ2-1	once	TGTGCCAGCAGCTGGGGGCAGGGCTCCTACAATGAGCAGTTCTTC	CASSWGQGSYNEQFF
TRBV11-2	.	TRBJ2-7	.	TGTGCCAGCAGCTCGGCAGGGTATAGGGCCTACGAGCAGTACTTC	CASSSAGYRAYEQYF
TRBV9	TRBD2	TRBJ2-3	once	TGTGCCAGCAGCGGGACTAGCGGGACCTACACAGATACGCAGTATTTT	CASSGTSGTYTDTQYF
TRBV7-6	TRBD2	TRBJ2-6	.	TGTGCCAGCAGCCCCCCCACTAGCGCTGGCTCTGGGGCCAACGTCCTGACTTTC	CASSPPTSAGSGANVLTF
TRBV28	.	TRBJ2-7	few	TGTGCCAGCAGTCCCTCTAGCCAGGGGAAATCCTACGAGCAGTACTTC	CASSPSSQGKSYEQYF
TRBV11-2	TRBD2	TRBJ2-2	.	TGTGCCAGCAGCCCCGGGACTAGCGGGACCCGCACCGGGGAGCTGTTTTTT	CASSPGTSGTRTGELFF